The 21 T cell receptor beta chains given below trace back to one sample, sequenced in a study of T cell responses to AZD1222 COVID-19 vaccine. Clones were sequenced by immunoSEQ multiplex PCR, and TCRdb holds only the in-frame ones, with some missing. The table includes fewer than 150,000 clones, around 83% detected once. The input for sequencing was peripheral blood, taken 28 days after the second AZD1222 dose. These receptors came from an adult who received the AZD1222 COVID-19 vaccine.

Regarding this clone: The junction departs from germline at one end; a sequencing error may be responsible. The V call is TRBV5-1, the J call TRBJ2-4; D possibly matches TRBD1 or TRBD2 (6 bases each). This CDR3 comprises 12 residues. CDR1 is SGHRS, CDR2 YFSETQ, per germline. The CDR3 region has the DNA TGCGCCAGCAGCTCAGAGGGGGGCATTAAGTACTTC. This translates into CASSSEGGIKYF.

This clone was observed once. The chain joins TRBV25-1 to TRBJ2-5; D is unclear. CDR1 is MGHDK, CDR2 SYGVNS, per germline. CDR3 length: 14 residues. Trimming pared 5 bases from V and 6 bases from J, leaving 16 bases between. CDR3 amino acids: CASSSPGRMQTQYF. CDR3 nucleotide sequence: TGTGCCAGCAGTTCCCCAGGCAGGATGCAGACCCAGTACTTC.

This clone was picked up one time. The chain links TRBV27 to TRBJ1-2; 9 nucleotides line up with TRBD1. V shed 5 bases and J 8 bases; nucleotides not matched to a gene: 12. The germline gives CDR1 MNHEY, CDR2 SMNVEV (reference sequence). CDR3 length: 15 residues. This CDR3 is CASSPRDRAVRGYTF. In nucleotides, the CDR3 is TGTGCCAGCAGTCCCCGGGACAGGGCAGTCCGGGGCTACACCTTC.

The chain recombines TRBV7-2 with TRBJ1-6; 8 bases line up with TRBD1. The length of the CDR3 is 15 residues. Looked up from germline, CDR1 is SGHTA and CDR2 is FQGNSA. The junction had 7 bases not matched to a gene; V was cut back by 5 bases and J by 7 bases. As DNA, the CDR3 is TGTGCCAGCAGCGGGACCGGGACAGGCAATTCACCCCTCCACTTT. It yields the protein CASSGTGTGNSPLHF.

This clone was seen just once. The J gene is TRBJ1-1, the V gene TRBV18; D is perhaps TRBD1 (6 bases). Trimming stripped 3 bases from V and 4 bases from J, with 18 bases between. The CDR3 has 16 residues. Germline values: CDR1 KGHSH, CDR2 LQKENI. The CDR3 is CASSPTDIQGGTEAFF. Here the CDR3 DNA reads TGTGCCAGCTCACCGACGGATATACAGGGCGGCACTGAAGCTTTCTTT. Filled out from reference TRBV18 and TRBJ1-1, the complete variable domain reads NAGVMQNPRHLVRRRGQEARLRCSPMKGHSHVYWYRQLPEEGLKFMVYLQKENIIDESGMPKERFSAEFPKEGPSILRIQQVVRGDSAAYFCASSPTDIQGGTEAFFGQGTRLTVV.

The genes are TRBV27 and TRBJ2-1, with TRBD2 matching over 7 bases. The CDR3 extends over 17 amino acids. CDR1 and CDR2 (germline): MNHEY, SMNVEV (reference sequence). V was pared by 2 bases and J by 4 bases, with 11 bases of the junction left unmatched. The CDR3 sequence: CASSLAGDIRGYNEQFF. CDR3 sequence (DNA): TGTGCCAGCAGTTTAGCGGGAGATATCCGTGGGTACAATGAGCAGTTCTTC.

The chain couples TRBV7-2 to TRBJ1-1; D is perhaps TRBD1 (6 bases). CDR3 length: 13 amino acids. V lost 6 bases and J lost 10, with 18 bases in between. Looked up from germline, CDR1 is SGHTA and CDR2 is FQGNSA. DNA of the CDR3: TGTGCCAGCAGACGGGTCTTGGACAGCGGAGCTTTCTTT. It specifies CASRRVLDSGAFF.

The rearrangement links TRBV13 to TRBJ1-2, with 8 bases matching TRBD1. This CDR3 region has 13 residues. V lost 5 bases and J lost 4; bases outside the gene matches: 3. Germline loops: CDR1 PRHDT, CDR2 FYEKMQ (reference sequence). CDR3 sequence: CASSPDRGYGYTF. In DNA form, the CDR3 reads TGTGCCAGCAGCCCCGACAGGGGCTATGGCTACACCTTC.

The chain joins TRBV7-6 to TRBJ1-6; tentatively, D is TRBD1 (5 bases). With 2 bases removed from V and 9 bases from J, the gap between germline ends came to 14 bases. Germline CDR1 is SGHVS and CDR2 is FNYEAQ. The CDR3 is 15 amino acids. CDR3: CASSLSPGASSPLHF. As DNA, the CDR3 is TGTGCCAGCAGCTTATCGCCCGGGGCCTCTTCACCCCTCCACTTT. The whole variable domain, filled in from reference TRBV7-6 and TRBJ1-6, reads GAGVSQSPRYKVTKRGQDVALRCDPISGHVSLYWYRQALGQGPEFLTYFNYEAQQDKSGLPNDRFSAERPEGSISTLTIQRTEQRDSAMYRCASSLSPGASSPLHFGNGTRLTVT.

This clone appeared a few times. V and J are TRBV7-9 and TRBJ2-2, with TRBD2 matching over 8 bases. Germline values: CDR1 SEHNR, CDR2 FQNEAQ (reference sequence). With 4 bases clipped from V and 1 base from J, the junction kept 5 bases outside the gene matches. The CDR3 sequence is 16 residues long. The CDR3 bases are TGTGCCAGCAGCTCGGGAGGGACGGGGAACACCGGGGAGCTGTTTTTT. Amino acids: CASSSGGTGNTGELFF.

The rearrangement links TRBV19 to TRBJ2-6; D unclear. V was shortened by 1 base and J by 0 bases, with 1 base between the two germline ends. This CDR3 is built from 14 residues. The V gene's germline CDR1 is LNHDA and CDR2 SQIVND (reference sequence). In DNA, the CDR3 is TGTGCCAGTAGTATAGGCTCTGGGGCCAACGTCCTGACTTTC. Amino acids: CASSIGSGANVLTF.

This chain uses TRBV10-3 with TRBJ1-5; D ambiguous. Germline CDR1 reads ENHRY; CDR2 reads SYGVKD. Trimming took 6 bases from V and 4 from J, leaving 7 bases between them. The CDR3 sequence is 12 residues long. The CDR3 loop reads CAIRNGNQPQHF. The CDR3 bases are TGTGCCATCAGGAACGGGAATCAGCCCCAGCATTTT.

The chain combines TRBV4-3 with TRBJ1-6, with TRBD1 matching 7 bases. The CDR3 sequence is 15 residues long. From germline, CDR1 is LGHNA and CDR2 YSLEER. Losses at the gene ends were 4 bases for V and 5 bases for J; bases not matched to a gene: 5. This CDR3 is CASSLETGNNSPLHF. For the CDR3, the DNA is TGCGCCAGCAGCCTCGAGACAGGGAATAATTCACCCCTCCACTTT.

This chain uses TRBV18 with TRBJ1-2; no definite D call. Germline V gene sequence: CDR1 KGHSH, CDR2 LQKENI. The CDR3 has 14 residues. The V end was cut by 0 bases, the J end by 4 bases, with 9 bases between. CDR3 nucleotide sequence: TGTGCCAGCTCACCACCTGCATTTACCTATGGCTACACCTTC. It is translated as CASSPPAFTYGYTF.

The chain uses TRBV5-6 and TRBJ2-5, with TRBD1 matching 7 bases. Germline CDR1 SGHDT, CDR2 YYEEEE. This CDR3 is built from 14 residues. Trimming took 4 bases from V and 2 from J; bases not matched to a gene: 5. The CDR3 is CASSPGTVQETQYF. The CDR3 region has the DNA TGTGCCAGCAGCCCGGGGACAGTACAAGAGACCCAGTACTTC.

V and J are TRBV7-6 and TRBJ1-4; weak D call: TRBD1 (5 bases). CDR3 length: 14 amino acids. Looked up from germline, CDR1 is SGHVS and CDR2 is FNYEAQ. Trimming left V 1 base short and J 6 bases short, with 9 bases between. CDR3 amino acids: CASSLGGGDEKLFF. In DNA form, the CDR3 reads TGTGCCAGCAGCTTAGGTGGGGGGGATGAAAAACTGTTTTTT.

V gene TRBV10-3 combines with J gene TRBJ1-2; D is unclear. The CDR3 is made up of 12 amino acids. CDR1 is ENHRY, CDR2 SYGVKD, per germline. The V end lost 6 bases, the J end lost 4 bases, and 9 bases lay between the germline ends. CDR3 loop: CAIRRVLYGYTF. CDR3 DNA sequence: TGTGCCATCAGACGGGTCCTCTATGGCTACACCTTC.

The V and J genes are TRBV12-1 and TRBJ1-1. TRBV12-1 is recorded as a pseudogene. The CDR3 has 16 residues. The CDR3: CASSCPCGRGNTEAFF. In DNA form, the CDR3 reads TGTGCCAGCAGCTGTCCTTGTGGGCGGGGGAACACTGAAGCTTTCTTT.

In this sample, this clone turned up a few times. This sequence joins TRBV5-1 and TRBJ1-2; no reliable D call. CDR3 size: 14 residues. Trimming pared 0 bases from V and 0 bases from J, leaving 6 bases between. CDR1 SGHRS and CDR2 YFSETQ come from the germline V gene. CDR3 nucleotides: TGCGCCAGCAGCTTGGACACAACTAACTATGGCTACACCTTC. Its translation: CASSLDTTNYGYTF.

CDR3 DNA sequence: TGTGCCAGCAGTGTCGTGGTTACTGAAGCTTTCTTT. It yields the protein CASSVVVTEAFF. V usage is TRBV2 and J usage is TRBJ1-1; no definite D call. Looked up from germline, CDR1 is SNHLY and CDR2 is FYNNEI. The CDR3 is 12 residues long. The germline V and J ends were trimmed by 4 bases and 5 bases, with 8 bases remaining between them.

The CDR3 coding sequence is TGTGCCATCAGCGATGCAGGGAGGGATCAGCCCCAGCATTTT. This encodes CAISDAGRDQPQHF. The gene calls are TRBV10-3 and TRBJ1-5, with D possibly being TRBD1 (5 bases). Germline CDR1 ENHRY, CDR2 SYGVKD. Trimming cost V 6 bases and J 5 bases, with 14 bases left between them. The CDR3 is made up of 14 amino acids.